The 11 T cell receptor beta chains presented below share a single source sample, sequenced in a study of T-cell memory formation after mild COVID-19. TCRdb ran MiXCR on the 5' RACE reads and lists one entry per CDR3 protein. The sample records roughly 130,000 distinct CDR3 sequences, more than 15% being singletons. Sample: PBMCs or a T cell subset sorted from them (not recorded which). Every receptor here comes from a man aged 18-30 years who had mild COVID-19 (a few samples of this study predate the infection). Cell type and time point are not known.

This chain connects TRBV6-2 or TRBV6-3 to TRBJ1-1, with 11 bases aligning to TRBD1. The CDR3 spans 19 residues. In germline, CDR1 is MNHEY, CDR2 SVGEGT. Trimming took 5 bases from V and 0 from J; bases not matched to a gene: 14. CDR3 protein: CASSRRDRGSGLMNTEAFF. In DNA form, the CDR3 reads TGTGCCAGCAGTCGCCGGGACAGGGGGAGTGGGCTTATGAACACTGAAGCTTTCTTT.

This clonotype has just a few counts. The chain is built from TRBV3-1 and TRBJ2-3, with TRBD1 matching over 10 bases. After removal of 3 bases from V and 6 bases from J, the junction contained 3 bases not matched to a gene. CDR1 is LGHDT and CDR2 is YNNKEL in the germline V gene (reference sequence). CDR3 length equals 14 residues. The CDR3 protein is CASSQDRGMDTQYF. CDR3 DNA sequence: TGTGCCAGCAGCCAGGACAGGGGGATGGATACGCAGTATTTT.

V usage is TRBV7-4 and J usage is TRBJ2-3; D may be TRBD1 (5 bases). The V and J ends lost 4 bases and 1 base respectively, with 18 bases between them. The V gene's germline CDR1 is SGHVT and CDR2 SQSDAQ. The CDR3 contains 17 residues. The CDR3 region is CASSSPPAGYCTDTQYF. The DNA of the CDR3 is TGTGCCAGCAGCTCGCCCCCGGCAGGGTACTGCACAGATACGCAGTATTTT.

The rearrangement joins TRBV28 to TRBJ1-2; D unresolved. CDR3 length: 13 amino acids. V was clipped by 5 bases and J by 7 bases, with 14 bases between them. The germline CDR1 and CDR2 sequences are MDHEN and SYDVKM. CDR3 sequence: CASSPGGLRGYTF. CDR3 nucleotides: TGTGCCAGCAGTCCCGGTGGGCTACGTGGCTACACCTTC.

This clonotype came up many times. The chain is built from TRBV6-5 and TRBJ2-7; maybe TRBD2 (6 bases). The V end was cut by 3 bases, the J end by 2 bases, with 11 bases between. CDR3 length: 14 amino acids. Germline CDR1 and CDR2: MNHEY and SVGAGI. The chain's CDR3 is CASSYQGGPYEQYF. Written as DNA, the CDR3 is TGTGCCAGCAGTTATCAAGGAGGGCCCTACGAGCAGTACTTC.

The chain has TRBV12-5 and TRBJ2-1; 9 bases fit TRBD2. The CDR3 is 14 residues long. Germline V lookup: CDR1 LGHNT, CDR2 FRNRAP. Trimming took 5 bases from V and 4 from J; bases not matched to a gene: 3. Written as DNA, the CDR3 is TGTGCTAGTGGTATGAGCGGGGGGTACAATGAGCAGTTCTTC. This gives the protein CASGMSGGYNEQFF.

The CDR3 DNA is TGTGCCAGCAGTAAACTAGCGGGGGGGCTTTCGCAGTATTTT. Encoded protein: CASSKLAGGLSQYF. The chain carries TRBV6-5 and TRBJ2-3; TRBD2 aligns across 13 bases. V was pared by 5 bases and J by 10 bases, with 6 bases of the junction left unmatched. The CDR3 contains 14 residues. From germline, CDR1 is MNHEY and CDR2 SVGAGI.

This sequence joins TRBV23-1 and TRBJ1-5, with a tentative D call TRBD1 (5 bases). TRBV23-1 is filed as an ORF, its function uncertain. This CDR3 has 15 residues. V was pared by 5 bases and J by 2 bases, with 13 bases between. CDR3 in amino acids: CASSSREVGNQPQHF. The CDR3, as DNA: TGCGCCAGCAGTTCCAGGGAAGTGGGCAATCAGCCCCAGCATTTT.

V is TRBV27 and J is TRBJ1-6; TRBD1 matches 8 bases. The germline V gene has CDR1 MNHEY and CDR2 SMNVEV (reference sequence). Unmatched junction bases numbered 8, after V lost 5 bases and J lost 8 bases. The CDR3 length is 15 residues. This chain's CDR3 is CASSRGGRGHSPLHF. The CDR3 coding sequence is TGTGCCAGCAGTAGAGGAGGCAGGGGGCATTCACCCCTCCACTTT.

This clonotype was detected a few times. CDR3 DNA: TGTGCCAGCAGCTTAGATATTGGTGAGCAGTTCTTC. Translated: CASSLDIGEQFF. The chain joins TRBV7-2 to TRBJ2-1; no definite D call. The CDR3 runs 12 residues. Germline V gene lookup returns CDR1 SGHTA and CDR2 FQGNSA. V dropped 1 base and J dropped 9 bases, with 7 bases sitting between them.

This clonotype was observed a single time. This chain joins TRBV20-1 and TRBJ1-6; D perhaps matches TRBD1 (5 bases). Germline V gene sequence: CDR1 DFQATT, CDR2 SNEGSKA (reference sequence). Trimming cost V 5 bases and J 8 bases, with 10 bases left between them. The CDR3 length is 12 residues. The CDR3 sequence is CSAGDRDSPLHF. The CDR3 DNA sequence: TGCAGTGCTGGGGACCGGGATTCACCCCTCCACTTT.